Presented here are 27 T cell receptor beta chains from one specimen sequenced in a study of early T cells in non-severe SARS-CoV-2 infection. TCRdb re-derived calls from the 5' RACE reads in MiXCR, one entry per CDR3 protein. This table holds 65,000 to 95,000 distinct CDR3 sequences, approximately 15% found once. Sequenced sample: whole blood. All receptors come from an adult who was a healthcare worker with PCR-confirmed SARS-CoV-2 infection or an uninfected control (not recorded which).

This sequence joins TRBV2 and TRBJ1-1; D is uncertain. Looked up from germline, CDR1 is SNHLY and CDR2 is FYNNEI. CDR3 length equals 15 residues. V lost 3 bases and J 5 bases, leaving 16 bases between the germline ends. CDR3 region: CASSEADKGWTEAFF. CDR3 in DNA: TGTGCCAGCAGTGAGGCCGACAAAGGTTGGACTGAAGCTTTCTTT. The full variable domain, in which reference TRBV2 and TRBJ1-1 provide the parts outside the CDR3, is EPEVTQTPSHQVTQMGQEVILRCVPISNHLYFYWYRQILGQKVEFLVSFYNNEISEKSEIFDDQFSVERPDGSNFTLKIRSTKLEDSAMYFCASSEADKGWTEAFFGQGTRLTVV.

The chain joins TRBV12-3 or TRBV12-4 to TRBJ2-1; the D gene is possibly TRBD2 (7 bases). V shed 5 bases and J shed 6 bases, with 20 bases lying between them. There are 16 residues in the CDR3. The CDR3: CASSPQRGGNSNEQFF. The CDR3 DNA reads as TGTGCCAGCAGTCCACAGAGGGGGGGAAATAGCAATGAGCAGTTCTTC.

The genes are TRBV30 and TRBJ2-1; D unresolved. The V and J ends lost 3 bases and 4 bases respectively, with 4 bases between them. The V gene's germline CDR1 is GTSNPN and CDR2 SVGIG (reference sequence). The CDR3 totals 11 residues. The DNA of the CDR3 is TGTGCCTGGAGACAATACAATGAGCAGTTCTTC. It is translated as CAWRQYNEQFF.

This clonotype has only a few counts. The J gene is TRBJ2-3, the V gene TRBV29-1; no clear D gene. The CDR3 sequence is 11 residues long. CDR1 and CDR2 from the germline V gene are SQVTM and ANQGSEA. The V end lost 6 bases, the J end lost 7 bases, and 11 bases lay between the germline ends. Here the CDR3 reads CSVGVPNTQYF. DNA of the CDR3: TGCAGCGTCGGCGTCCCCAATACGCAGTATTTT.

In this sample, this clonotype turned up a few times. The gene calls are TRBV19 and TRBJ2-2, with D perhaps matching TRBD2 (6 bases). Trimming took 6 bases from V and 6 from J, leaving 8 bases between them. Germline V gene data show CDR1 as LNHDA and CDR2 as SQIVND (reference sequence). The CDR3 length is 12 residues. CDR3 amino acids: CASRRDAGELFF. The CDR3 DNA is TGTGCCAGTAGGCGGGACGCCGGGGAGCTGTTTTTT.

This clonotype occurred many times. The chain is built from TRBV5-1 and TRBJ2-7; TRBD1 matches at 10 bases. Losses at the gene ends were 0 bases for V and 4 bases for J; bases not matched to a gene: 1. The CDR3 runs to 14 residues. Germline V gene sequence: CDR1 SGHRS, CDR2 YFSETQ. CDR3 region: CASSLGQGAYEQYF. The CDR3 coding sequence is TGCGCCAGCAGCTTGGGACAGGGGGCTTACGAGCAGTACTTC.

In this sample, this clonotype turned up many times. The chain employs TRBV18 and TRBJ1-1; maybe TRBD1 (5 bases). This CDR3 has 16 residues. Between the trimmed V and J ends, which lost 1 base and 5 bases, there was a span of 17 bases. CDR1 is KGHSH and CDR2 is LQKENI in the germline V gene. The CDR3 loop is CASSPLPHGGGTEAFF. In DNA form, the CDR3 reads TGTGCCAGCTCACCACTTCCCCATGGGGGTGGAACTGAAGCTTTCTTT.

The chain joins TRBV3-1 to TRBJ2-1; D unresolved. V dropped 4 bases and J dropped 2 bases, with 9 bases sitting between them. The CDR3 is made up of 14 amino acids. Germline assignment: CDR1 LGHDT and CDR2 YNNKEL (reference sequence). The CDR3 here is CASSPPNTYNEQFF. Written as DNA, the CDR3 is TGTGCCAGCAGCCCGCCAAACACCTACAATGAGCAGTTCTTC.

The CDR3 region has the DNA TGCAGCGTAACCGACCAAGGGTACTACGAGCAGTACTTC. As protein: CSVTDQGYYEQYF. This rearrangement joins TRBV29-1 to TRBJ2-7, with D hard to call. The V end lost 6 bases, the J end lost 3 bases, and 15 bases lay between the germline ends. The CDR3 runs 13 residues. CDR1 and CDR2 from the germline V gene are SQVTM and ANQGSEA.

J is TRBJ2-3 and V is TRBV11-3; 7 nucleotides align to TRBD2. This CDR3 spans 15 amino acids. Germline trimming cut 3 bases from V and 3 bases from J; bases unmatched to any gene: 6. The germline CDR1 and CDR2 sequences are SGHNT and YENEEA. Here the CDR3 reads CASSFRDYPTDTQYF. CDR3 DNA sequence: TGTGCCAGCAGCTTCCGGGACTACCCAACAGATACGCAGTATTTT. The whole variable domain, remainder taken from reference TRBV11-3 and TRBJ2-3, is EAGVVQSPRYKIIEKKQPVAFWCNPISGHNTLYWYLQNLGQGPELLIRYENEEAVDDSQLPKDRFSAERLKGVDSTLKIQPAELGDSAVYLCASSFRDYPTDTQYFGPGTRLTVL.

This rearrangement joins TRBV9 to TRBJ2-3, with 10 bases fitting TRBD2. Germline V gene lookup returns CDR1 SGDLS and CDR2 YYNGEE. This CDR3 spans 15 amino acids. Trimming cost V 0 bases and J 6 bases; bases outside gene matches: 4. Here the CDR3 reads CASSVGSSGSDTQYF. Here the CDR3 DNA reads TGTGCCAGCAGCGTAGGTTCTAGCGGGAGCGATACGCAGTATTTT.

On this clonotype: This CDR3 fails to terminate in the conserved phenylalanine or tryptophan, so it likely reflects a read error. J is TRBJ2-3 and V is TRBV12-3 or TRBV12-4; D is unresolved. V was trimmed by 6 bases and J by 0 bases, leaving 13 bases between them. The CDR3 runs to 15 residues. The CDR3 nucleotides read TGTGCCAGCAGCAACCTAGGTTCTAGCACAGATACGCAGTATTAT. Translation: CASSNLGSSTDTQYY.

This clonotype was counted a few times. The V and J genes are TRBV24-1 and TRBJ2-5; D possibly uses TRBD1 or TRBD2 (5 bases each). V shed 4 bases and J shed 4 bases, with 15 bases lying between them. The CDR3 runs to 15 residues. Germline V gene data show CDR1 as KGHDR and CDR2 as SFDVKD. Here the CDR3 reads CATSDPRDHGETQYF. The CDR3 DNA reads TGTGCCACCAGTGACCCCCGGGACCACGGAGAGACCCAGTACTTC.

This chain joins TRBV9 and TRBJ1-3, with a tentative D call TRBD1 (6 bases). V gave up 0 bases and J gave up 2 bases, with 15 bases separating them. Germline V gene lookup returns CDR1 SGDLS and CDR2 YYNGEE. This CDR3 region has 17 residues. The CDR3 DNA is TGTGCCAGCAGCGTAGGGGCCGGGGGCAAGACTGGAAACACCATATATTTT. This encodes CASSVGAGGKTGNTIYF.

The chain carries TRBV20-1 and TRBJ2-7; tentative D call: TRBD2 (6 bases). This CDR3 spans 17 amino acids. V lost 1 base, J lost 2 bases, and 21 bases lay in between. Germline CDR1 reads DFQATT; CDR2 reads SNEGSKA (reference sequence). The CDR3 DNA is TGCAGTGCTAGAGCGCTTGAGCCCGGGCGGGATCCCTACGAGCAGTACTTC. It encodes CSARALEPGRDPYEQYF.

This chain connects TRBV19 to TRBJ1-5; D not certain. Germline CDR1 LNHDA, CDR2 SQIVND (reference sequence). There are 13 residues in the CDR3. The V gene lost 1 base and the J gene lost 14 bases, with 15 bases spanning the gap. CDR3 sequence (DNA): TGTGCCAGTAGTATAGCAAGTAGTGGGATGGAGCATTTT. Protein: CASSIASSGMEHF.

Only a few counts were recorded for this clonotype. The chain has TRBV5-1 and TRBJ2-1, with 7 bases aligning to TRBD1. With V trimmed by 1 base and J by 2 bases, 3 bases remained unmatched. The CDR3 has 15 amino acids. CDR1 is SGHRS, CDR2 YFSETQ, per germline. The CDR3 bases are TGCGCCAGCAGCTTGAGGGGGCTTCCCTACAATGAGCAGTTCTTC. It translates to CASSLRGLPYNEQFF.

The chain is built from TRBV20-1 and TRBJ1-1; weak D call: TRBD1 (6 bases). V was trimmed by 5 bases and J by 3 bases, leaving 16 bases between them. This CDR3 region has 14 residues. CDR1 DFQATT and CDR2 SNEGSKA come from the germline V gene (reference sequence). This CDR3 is CSAEGGRQDTEAFF. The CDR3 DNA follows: TGCAGTGCTGAGGGGGGGCGACAGGACACTGAAGCTTTCTTT.

CDR3 nucleotides: TGTGCCACCAGTGATCCGGACAGGGGGTCCTACAATGAGCAGTTCTTC. Translated: CATSDPDRGSYNEQFF. V usage is TRBV24-1 and J usage is TRBJ2-1; 10 bases fit TRBD1. Trimming cost V 3 bases and J 1 base; bases outside gene matches: 2. The CDR3 contains 16 residues. The germline V gene has CDR1 KGHDR and CDR2 SFDVKD.

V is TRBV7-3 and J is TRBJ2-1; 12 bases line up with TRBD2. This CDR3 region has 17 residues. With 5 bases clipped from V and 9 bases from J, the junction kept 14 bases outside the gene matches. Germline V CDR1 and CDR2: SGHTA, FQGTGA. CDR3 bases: TGTGCCAGCAGCCTATATCCGGGACTAGCGGGTGGTGGTGAGCAGTTCTTC. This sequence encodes CASSLYPGLAGGGEQFF.

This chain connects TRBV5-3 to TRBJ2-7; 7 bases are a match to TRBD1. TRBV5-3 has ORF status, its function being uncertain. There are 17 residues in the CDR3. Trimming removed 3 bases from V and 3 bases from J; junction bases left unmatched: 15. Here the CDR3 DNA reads TGTGCCAGAAGCTGTCCACCCCAGGGGGAAAGCCTCTACGAGCAGTACTTC. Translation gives CARSCPPQGESLYEQYF.

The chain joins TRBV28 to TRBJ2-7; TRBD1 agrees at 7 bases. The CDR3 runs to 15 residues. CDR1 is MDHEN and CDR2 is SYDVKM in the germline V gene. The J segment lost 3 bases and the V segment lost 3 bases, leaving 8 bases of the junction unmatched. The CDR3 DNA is TGTGCCAGCAGTTTTGGGATTGACAGGGTCTACGAGCAGTACTTC. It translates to CASSFGIDRVYEQYF.

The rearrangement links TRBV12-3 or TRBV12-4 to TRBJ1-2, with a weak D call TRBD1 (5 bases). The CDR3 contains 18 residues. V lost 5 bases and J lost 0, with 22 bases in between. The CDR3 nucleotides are TGTGCCAGCAGTCAAGGGGTAAGGCAGGGCCGTACTAACTATGGCTACACCTTC. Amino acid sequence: CASSQGVRQGRTNYGYTF.

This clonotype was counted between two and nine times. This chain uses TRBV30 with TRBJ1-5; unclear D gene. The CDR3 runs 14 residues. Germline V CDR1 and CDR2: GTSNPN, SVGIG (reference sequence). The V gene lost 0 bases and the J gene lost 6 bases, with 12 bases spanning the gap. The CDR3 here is CAWSVRAGRQPQHF. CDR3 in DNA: TGTGCCTGGAGTGTAAGGGCAGGACGTCAGCCCCAGCATTTT.

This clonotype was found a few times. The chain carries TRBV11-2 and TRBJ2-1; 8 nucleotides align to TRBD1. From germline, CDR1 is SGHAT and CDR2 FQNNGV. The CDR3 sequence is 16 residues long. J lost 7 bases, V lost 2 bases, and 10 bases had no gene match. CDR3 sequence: CASSLRARQGRNEQFF. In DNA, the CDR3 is TGTGCCAGCAGCTTAAGGGCCCGACAGGGGAGGAATGAGCAGTTCTTC.

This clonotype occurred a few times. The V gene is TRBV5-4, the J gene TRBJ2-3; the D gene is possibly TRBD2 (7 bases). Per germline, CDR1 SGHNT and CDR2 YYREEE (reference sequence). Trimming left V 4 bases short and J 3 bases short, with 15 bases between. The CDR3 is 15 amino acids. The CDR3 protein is CASSVGGAGTDTQYF. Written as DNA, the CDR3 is TGTGCCAGCAGCGTAGGGGGGGCAGGAACAGATACGCAGTATTTT.

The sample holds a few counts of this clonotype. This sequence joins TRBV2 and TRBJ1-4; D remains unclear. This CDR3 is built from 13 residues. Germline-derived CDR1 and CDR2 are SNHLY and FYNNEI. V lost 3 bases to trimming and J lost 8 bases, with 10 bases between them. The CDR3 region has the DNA TGTGCCAGCAGTGACAGTTTAGAGGAAAAACTGTTTTTT. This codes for CASSDSLEEKLFF.